The clone carrying this TCR beta chain was counted many times. Samples came from axillary lymph nodes draining the breast cancer. The data are from a study of breast tumors, draining lymph nodes, adjacent tissues. The germline CDR1 and CDR2 sequences are GTSNPN and SVGIG (reference sequence). The length of the CDR3 is 11 residues. V shed 5 bases, J shed 5 bases, and the junction held 0 bases outside the gene matches. TCRdb reanalysed the multiplex PCR reads using MiXCR and keeps one entry per CDR3 protein. The sample comprises approximately 300,000 distinct CDR3 sequences, over 25% of which are singletons, and under 1.2% rests with the top ten.

The receptor was derived from a female donor with breast cancer. Some clones in this sample may be carry-over from other donors' samples. The specimen sequenced was axillary lymph node tissue. The chain combines TRBV30 with TRBJ2-5; 9 bases line up with TRBD1. CDR3: CAWGTGETQYF. The CDR3 DNA is TGTGCCTGGGGGACAGGGGAGACCCAGTACTTC.